The clone carrying this T cell receptor beta chain turned up a few times. This specimen belongs to a study of T-cell memory formation after mild COVID-19. On the study more broadly: Most TCR clusters belonged to a single donor.

V lost 0 bases, J lost 6 bases, and 3 bases stayed unmatched. CDR1 is SGHRS, CDR2 YFSETQ, per germline. The CDR3 runs 13 residues. Using its own MiXCR run on the 5' RACE reads, TCRdb lists one record per CDR3 protein. The profile covers roughly 200,000 distinct CDR3 sequences, with just over 9.5% appearing a single time and 3% to 4% taken by the ten largest. The sample taken for sequencing was PBMCs or a T cell subset sorted from them (not recorded which). This sequence joins TRBV5-1 and TRBJ2-7; 7 bases map to TRBD2. The sequence was collected from a man younger than 30 who had mild COVID-19 (a few samples of this study predate the infection). Cell type and time point are not known. The chain's CDR3 is CASSLGGEGEQYV. The DNA of the CDR3 is TGCGCCAGCAGCTTGGGGGGGGAGGGCGAGCAGTACGTC.